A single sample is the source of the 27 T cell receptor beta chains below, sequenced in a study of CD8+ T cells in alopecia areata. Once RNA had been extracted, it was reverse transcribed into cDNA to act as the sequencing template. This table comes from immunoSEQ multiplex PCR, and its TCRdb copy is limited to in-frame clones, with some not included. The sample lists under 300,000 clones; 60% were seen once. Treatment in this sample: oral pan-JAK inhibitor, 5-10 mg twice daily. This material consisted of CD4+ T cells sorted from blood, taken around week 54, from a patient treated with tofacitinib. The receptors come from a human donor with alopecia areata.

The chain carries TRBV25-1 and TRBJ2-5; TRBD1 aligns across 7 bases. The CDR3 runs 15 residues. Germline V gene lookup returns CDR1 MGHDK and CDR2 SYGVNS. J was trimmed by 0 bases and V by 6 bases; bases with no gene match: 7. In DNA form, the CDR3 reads TGTGCCAGCAGGGACACAGGGGATTACCAAGAGACCCAGTACTTC. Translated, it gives CASRDTGDYQETQYF.

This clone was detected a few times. This chain's CDR3 is CASSYGSVNNEQFF. The CDR3 DNA follows: TGTGCCAGCAGTTACGGCAGTGTCAACAATGAGCAGTTCTTC. The chain uses TRBV6-5 and TRBJ2-1; D not certain. V shed 2 bases and J shed 5 bases, with 10 bases lying between them. CDR1 is MNHEY, CDR2 SVGAGI, per germline. The CDR3 loop spans 14 amino acids.

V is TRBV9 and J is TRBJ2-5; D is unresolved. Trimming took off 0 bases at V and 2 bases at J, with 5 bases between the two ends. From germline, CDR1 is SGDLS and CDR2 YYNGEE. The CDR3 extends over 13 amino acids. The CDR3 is CASSVDHQETQYF. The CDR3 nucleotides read TGTGCCAGCAGCGTAGACCATCAAGAGACCCAGTACTTC.

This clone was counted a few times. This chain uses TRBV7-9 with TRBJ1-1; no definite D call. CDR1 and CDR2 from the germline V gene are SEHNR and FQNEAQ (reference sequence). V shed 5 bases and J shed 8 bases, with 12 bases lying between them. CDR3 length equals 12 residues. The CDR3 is CASSADSREAFF. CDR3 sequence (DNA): TGTGCCAGCAGCGCTGATTCCAGAGAAGCTTTCTTT.

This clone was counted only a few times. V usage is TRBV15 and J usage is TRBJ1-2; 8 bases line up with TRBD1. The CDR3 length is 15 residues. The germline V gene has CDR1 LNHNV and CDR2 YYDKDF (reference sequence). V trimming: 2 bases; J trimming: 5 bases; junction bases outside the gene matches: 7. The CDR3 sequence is CATSRSDRGIYGYTF. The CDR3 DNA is TGTGCCACCAGCAGATCTGACAGGGGCATTTATGGCTACACCTTC. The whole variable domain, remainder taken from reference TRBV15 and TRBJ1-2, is DAMVIQNPRYQVTQFGKPVTLSCSQTLNHNVMYWYQQKSSQAPKLLFHYYDKDFNNEADTPDNFQSRRPNTSFCFLDIRSPGLGDTAMYLCATSRSDRGIYGYTFGSGTRLTVV.

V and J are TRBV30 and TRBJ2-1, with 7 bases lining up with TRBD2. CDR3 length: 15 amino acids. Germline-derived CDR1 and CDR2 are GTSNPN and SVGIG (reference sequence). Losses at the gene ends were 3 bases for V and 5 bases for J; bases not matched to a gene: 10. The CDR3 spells CAWSTIAGRHNEQFF. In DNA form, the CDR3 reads TGTGCCTGGAGCACGATAGCGGGCCGACACAATGAGCAGTTCTTC.

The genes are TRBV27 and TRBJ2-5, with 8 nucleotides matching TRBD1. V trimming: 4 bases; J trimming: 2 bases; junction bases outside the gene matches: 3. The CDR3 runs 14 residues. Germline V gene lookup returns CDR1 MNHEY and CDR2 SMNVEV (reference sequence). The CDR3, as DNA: TGTGCCAGCAGTTACGGGACAGGACAAGAGACCCAGTACTTC. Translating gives CASSYGTGQETQYF.

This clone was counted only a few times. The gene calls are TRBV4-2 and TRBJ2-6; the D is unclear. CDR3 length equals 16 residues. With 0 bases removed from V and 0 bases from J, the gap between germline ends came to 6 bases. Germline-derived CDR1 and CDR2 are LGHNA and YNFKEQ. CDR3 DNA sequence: TGTGCCAGCAGCCAAGACGCCCTCTCTGGGGCCAACGTCCTGACTTTC. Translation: CASSQDALSGANVLTF.

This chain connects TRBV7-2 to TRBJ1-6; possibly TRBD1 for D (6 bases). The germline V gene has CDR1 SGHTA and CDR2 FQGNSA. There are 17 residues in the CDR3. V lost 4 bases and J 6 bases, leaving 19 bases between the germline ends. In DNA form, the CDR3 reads TGTGCCAGCAGCTCTACCGCCATGACAGGAACTAATTCACCCCTCCACTTT. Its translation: CASSSTAMTGTNSPLHF.

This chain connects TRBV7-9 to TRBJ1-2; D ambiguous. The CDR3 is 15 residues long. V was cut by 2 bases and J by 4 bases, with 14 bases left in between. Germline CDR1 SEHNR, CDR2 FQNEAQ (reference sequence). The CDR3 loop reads CASSLIIGVSYGYTF. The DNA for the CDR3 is TGTGCCAGCAGCTTAATTATCGGGGTTAGCTATGGCTACACCTTC.

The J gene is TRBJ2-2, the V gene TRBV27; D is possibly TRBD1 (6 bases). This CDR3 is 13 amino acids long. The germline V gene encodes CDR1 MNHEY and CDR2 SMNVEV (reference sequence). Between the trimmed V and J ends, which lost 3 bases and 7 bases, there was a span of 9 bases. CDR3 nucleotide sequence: TGTGCCAGCAGTTTCACAGGGTTCGGGGAGCTGTTTTTT. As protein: CASSFTGFGELFF.

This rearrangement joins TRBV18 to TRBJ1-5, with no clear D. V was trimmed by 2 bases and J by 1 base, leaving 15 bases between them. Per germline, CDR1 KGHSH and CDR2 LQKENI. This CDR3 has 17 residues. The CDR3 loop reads CASSPYRSSGSNQPQHF. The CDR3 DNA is TGTGCCAGCTCACCATATAGGTCCTCGGGAAGCAATCAGCCCCAGCATTTT.

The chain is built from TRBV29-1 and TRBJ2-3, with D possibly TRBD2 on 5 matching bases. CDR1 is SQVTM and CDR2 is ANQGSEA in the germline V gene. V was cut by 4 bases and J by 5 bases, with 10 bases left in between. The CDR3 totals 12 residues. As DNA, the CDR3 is TGCAGCGTTGGTTTGGCGGGAGATACGCAGTATTTT. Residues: CSVGLAGDTQYF.

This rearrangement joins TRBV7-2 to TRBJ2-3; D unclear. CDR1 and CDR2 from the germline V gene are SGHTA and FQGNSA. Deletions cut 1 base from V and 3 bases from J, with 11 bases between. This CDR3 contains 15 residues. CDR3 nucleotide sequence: TGTGCCAGCAGCTTAGGGCACCATGGGACAGATACGCAGTATTTT. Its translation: CASSLGHHGTDTQYF.

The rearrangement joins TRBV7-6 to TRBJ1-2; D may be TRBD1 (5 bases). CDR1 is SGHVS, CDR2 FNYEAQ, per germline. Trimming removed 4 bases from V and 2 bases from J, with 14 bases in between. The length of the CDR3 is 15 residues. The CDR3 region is CASSYGTDRNYGYTF. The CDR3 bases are TGTGCCAGCAGCTACGGGACCGACAGAAACTATGGCTACACCTTC.

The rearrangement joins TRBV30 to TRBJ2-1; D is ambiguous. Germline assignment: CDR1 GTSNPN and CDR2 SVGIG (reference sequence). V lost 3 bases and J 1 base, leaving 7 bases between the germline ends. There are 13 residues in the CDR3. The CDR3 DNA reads TGTGCCTGGAGGGCAAGATCCTACAATGAGCAGTTCTTC. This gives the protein CAWRARSYNEQFF.

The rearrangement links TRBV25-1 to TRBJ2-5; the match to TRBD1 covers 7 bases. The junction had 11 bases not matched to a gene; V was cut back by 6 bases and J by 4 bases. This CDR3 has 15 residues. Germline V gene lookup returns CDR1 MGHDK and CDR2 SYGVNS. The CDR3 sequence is CASRSATGWAETQYF. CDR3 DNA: TGTGCCAGCAGATCAGCGACAGGGTGGGCAGAGACCCAGTACTTC.

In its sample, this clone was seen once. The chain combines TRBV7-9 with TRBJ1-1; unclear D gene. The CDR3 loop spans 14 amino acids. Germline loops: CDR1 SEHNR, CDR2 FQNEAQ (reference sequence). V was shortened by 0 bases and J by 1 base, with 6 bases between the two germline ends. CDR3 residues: CASSLAGGNTEAFF. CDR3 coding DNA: TGTGCCAGCAGCTTAGCGGGAGGGAACACTGAAGCTTTCTTT. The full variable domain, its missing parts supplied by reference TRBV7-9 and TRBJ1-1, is DTGVSQNPRHKITKRGQNVTFRCDPISEHNRLYWYRQTLGQGPEFLTYFQNEAQLEKSRLLSDRFSAERPKGSFSTLEIQRTEQGDSAMYLCASSLAGGNTEAFFGQGTRLTVV.

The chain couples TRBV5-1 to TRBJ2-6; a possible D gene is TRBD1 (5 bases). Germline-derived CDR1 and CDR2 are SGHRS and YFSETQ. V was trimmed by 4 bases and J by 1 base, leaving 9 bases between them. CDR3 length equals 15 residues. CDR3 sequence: CASSQGVSGANVLTF. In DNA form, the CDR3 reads TGCGCCAGCAGCCAAGGGGTGTCTGGGGCCAACGTCCTGACTTTC.

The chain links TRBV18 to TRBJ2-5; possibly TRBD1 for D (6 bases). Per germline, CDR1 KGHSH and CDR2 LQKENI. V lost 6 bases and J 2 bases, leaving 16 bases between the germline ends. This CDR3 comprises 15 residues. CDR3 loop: CASSRNQGMQETQYF. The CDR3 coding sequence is TGTGCCAGCTCGCGTAACCAGGGGATGCAAGAGACCCAGTACTTC.

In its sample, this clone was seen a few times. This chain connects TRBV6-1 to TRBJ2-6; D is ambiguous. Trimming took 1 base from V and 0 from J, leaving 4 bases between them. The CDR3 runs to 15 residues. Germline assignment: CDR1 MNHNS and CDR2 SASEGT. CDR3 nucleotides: TGTGCCAGCAGTGAAGACGCCTCTGGGGCCAACGTCCTGACTTTC. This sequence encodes CASSEDASGANVLTF.

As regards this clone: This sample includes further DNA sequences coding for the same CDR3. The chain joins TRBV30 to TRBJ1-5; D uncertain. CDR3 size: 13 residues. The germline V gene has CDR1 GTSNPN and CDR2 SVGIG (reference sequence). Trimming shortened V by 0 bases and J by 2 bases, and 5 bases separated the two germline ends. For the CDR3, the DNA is TGTGCCTGGAGTGTACTTGGCAATCAGCCCCAGCATTTT. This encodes CAWSVLGNQPQHF.

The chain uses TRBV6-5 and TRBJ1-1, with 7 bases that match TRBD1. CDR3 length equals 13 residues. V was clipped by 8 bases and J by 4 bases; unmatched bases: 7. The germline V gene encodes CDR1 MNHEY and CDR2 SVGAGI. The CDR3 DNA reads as TGTGCCAGCGAACAGGGGAAGGCCACTGAAGCTTTCTTT. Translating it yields CASEQGKATEAFF.

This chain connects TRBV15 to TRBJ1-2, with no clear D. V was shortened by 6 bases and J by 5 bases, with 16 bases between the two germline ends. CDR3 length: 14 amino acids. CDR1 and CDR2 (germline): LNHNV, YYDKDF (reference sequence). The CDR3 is CATSRYRSQYGYTF. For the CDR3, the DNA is TGTGCCACCAGTAGGTACCGGTCTCAGTATGGCTACACCTTC. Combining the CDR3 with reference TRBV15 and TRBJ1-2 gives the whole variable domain DAMVIQNPRYQVTQFGKPVTLSCSQTLNHNVMYWYQQKSSQAPKLLFHYYDKDFNNEADTPDNFQSRRPNTSFCFLDIRSPGLGDTAMYLCATSRYRSQYGYTFGSGTRLTVV.

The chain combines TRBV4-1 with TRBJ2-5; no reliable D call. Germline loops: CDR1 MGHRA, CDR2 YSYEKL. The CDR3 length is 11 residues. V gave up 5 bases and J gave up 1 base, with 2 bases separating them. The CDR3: CASSFQETQYF. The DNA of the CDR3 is TGCGCCAGCAGCTTCCAAGAGACCCAGTACTTC.

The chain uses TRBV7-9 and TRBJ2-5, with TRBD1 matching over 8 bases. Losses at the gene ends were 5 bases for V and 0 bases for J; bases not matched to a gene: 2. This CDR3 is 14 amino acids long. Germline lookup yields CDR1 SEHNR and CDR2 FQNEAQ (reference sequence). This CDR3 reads CASSKGQDQETQYF. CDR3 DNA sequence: TGTGCCAGCAGCAAGGGACAGGACCAAGAGACCCAGTACTTC.

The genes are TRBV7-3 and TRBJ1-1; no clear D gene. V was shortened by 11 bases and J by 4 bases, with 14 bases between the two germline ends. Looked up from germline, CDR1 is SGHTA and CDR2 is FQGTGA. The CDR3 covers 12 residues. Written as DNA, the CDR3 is TGTGCCGTTTCCCCTGGGAGCACTGAAGCTTTCTTT. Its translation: CAVSPGSTEAFF.